This TCR beta chain was observed in a study of T cell clusters in autoimmune cytopenias. Findings and caveats of the study: Exclusive TRB clusters were about 2.8-fold more numerous in healthy donors than in active autoimmune hepatitis. Primary autoimmune cytopenia patients appeared to lack physiological T cell clusters present in healthy donors.

Notes on this clonotype: Antigen unknown.

The germline V gene has CDR1 SQVTM and CDR2 ANQGSEA. The CDR3 is 18 amino acids. TRB was amplified from roughly 250 ng of peripheral blood genomic DNA per sample. TRB was amplified by touch-down multiplex PCR, primer pools A and B combined. TCRdb reprocessed the multiplex PCR reads and stores each CDR3 protein as one record, lacking DNA. The record lists 3,500 to 5,000 distinct CDR3 sequences, of which the ten most abundant hold approximately 11%. These same records also appear under a second study, on T cell repertoires in aging, cancer and after chemotherapy. From that report: Untreated cancer patients had significantly lower blood TCR diversity than age-matched healthy donors. Across the chemotherapy interval, each cancer cohort showed higher median generation probability, suggesting thymic rebound.

The chain uses TRBV29-1 and TRBJ2-3; TCRdb names TRBD2, which stays unverified in the absence of DNA. The sequenced sample was peripheral blood. The receptor was derived from a human donor in good health. The CDR3 protein is CSVVRDFGLAGVLDTQYF.